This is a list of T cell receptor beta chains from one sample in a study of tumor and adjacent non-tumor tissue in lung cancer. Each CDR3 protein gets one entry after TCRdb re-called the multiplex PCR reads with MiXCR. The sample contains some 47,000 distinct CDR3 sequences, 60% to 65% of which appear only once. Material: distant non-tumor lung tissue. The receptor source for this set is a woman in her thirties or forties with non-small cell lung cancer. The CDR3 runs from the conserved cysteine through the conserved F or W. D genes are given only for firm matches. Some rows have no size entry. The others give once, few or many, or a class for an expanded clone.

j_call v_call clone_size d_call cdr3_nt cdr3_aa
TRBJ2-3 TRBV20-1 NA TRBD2 TGCAGTGTTGATACTAGCGGGGGCCGCACAGATACGCTGTATTTT CSVDTSGGRTDTLYF
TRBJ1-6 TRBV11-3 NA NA TGTGCCAGCAACCATGGGGGGAATTCACCCCTCCAATTT CASNHGGNSPLQF
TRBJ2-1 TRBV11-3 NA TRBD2 TGCGCCAGAAGTGATCCGGGACTAGCGGCCAGCAATGAGCAGTTCTTC CARSDPGLAASNEQFF
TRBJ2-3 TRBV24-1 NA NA TGTGCCACCAGTGACTCGACAACAGATACGAAGTATTTT CATSDSTTDTKYF
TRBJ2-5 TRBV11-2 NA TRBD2 TGTGCCAGTAGCCGGTCCACTGGCGGGCGGGAGACCCAGTACTTT CASSRSTGGRETQYF
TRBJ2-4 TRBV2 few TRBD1 TGTGCCAGCAGTGGGGACAGGAGCATTCAGTACTTC CASSGDRSIQYF
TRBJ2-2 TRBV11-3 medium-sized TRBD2 TGTGCCAGCAGCTTAGAATCTACTAGCGGGGGATTCACCGGGGAGCTGTTTTTT CASSLESTSGGFTGELFF
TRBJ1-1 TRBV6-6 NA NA TGTGCCAGCAGTTACTCGAGTCGAAACCGGAACACAGAGGCTTTCTTT CASSYSSRNRNTEAFF
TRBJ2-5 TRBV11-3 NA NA TGTGCCAGCAGCTTAGATCGGAGTCCATACTTC CASSLDRSPYF
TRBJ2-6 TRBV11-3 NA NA TGTGTCAGCAGCTCTGGAGATGGGGCCAACATCCTGACTTTC CVSSSGDGANILTF
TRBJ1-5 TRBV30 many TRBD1 TGTGCCTGGGGCGGACAGGTGGGGAATCAGCCCCAGCATTTT CAWGGQVGNQPQHF
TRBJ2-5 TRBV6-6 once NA TGTGTCAGCAGTTACCGGTATGGACAAGAGACCCAGTACTTC CVSSYRYGQETQYF
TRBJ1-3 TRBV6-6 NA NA TGTGCCAGCAGTCCCCAACAGGGTCGGCCTGGAAACACCATATATTTT CASSPQQGRPGNTIYF
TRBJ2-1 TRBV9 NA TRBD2 TGTGCCAGCAGCGAGGAGGCGGGGGGTTACAATGAGCAGTTCTTC CASSEEAGGYNEQFF
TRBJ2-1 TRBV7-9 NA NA TGTGCCAGCAGCTTAGTTGGGTGGAGAGGAATCGAGCAGTTCTTC CASSLVGWRGIEQFF
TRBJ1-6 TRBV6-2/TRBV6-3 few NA TGTGCCAGTAGGCCGAGACACGATCTCTCACCCCTCCACTTT CASRPRHDLSPLHF
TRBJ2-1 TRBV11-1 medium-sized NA TGTGCCAGCAGCTTATCTATCACAACGTACAATGAGCAGTTCTTC CASSLSITTYNEQFF
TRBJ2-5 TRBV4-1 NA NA TGCGCCAGCAACCAAGATGAGGACGGGGCCGAGACTCAGTACTTC CASNQDEDGAETQYF
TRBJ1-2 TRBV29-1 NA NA TGCAGCGTCGGAAAGGGTGACTATTGCTACACCTTC CSVGKGDYCYTF
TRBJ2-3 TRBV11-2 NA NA TGTGTCAGCAGCCTTCTAAGCGCGGCGGATACGCAATATTTT CVSSLLSAADTQYF
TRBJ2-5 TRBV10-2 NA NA TGCGCCAGCAATGTAACTGGGAGGGAGACCCAGTACTTC CASNVTGRETQYF
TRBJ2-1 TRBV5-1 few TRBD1 TGCGCCAGCAGCTTGGCCGGATGGTTACGGGACAGGGGAAACAATGAGCAGTTCTTC CASSLAGWLRDRGNNEQFF
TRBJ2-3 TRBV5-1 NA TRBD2 TGCGCCAGCAGCTTCGGCGCGAATAGCGGGAGCAGCACGGATACGCAGTATTTT CASSFGANSGSSTDTQYF
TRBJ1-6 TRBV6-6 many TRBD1 TGTGCCAGCAGTCCTTCGACAGGGCGGAATTCACCCCTCCACTTT CASSPSTGRNSPLHF
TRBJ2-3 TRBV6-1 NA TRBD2 TGTGCCAGCAGTGATCTGACTAGCGGGGGTTCAGAAGGGGATACGCAGTATTTT CASSDLTSGGSEGDTQYF
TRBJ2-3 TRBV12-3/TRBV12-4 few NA TGTGCCGGCAGTTTTAGCCGAGATACGCAGTATTTT CAGSFSRDTQYF
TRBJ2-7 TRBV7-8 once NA TGTGCCAGCAGCCGATGGAGGAGCGAACAGTACTTC CASSRWRSEQYF
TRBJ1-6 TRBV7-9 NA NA TGTGCCAGCAGCTTAGGGCTGGGACTTAATTCGCCCCTCCACTTT CASSLGLGLNSPLHF
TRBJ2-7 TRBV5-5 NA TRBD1 TGTGCCGACAGTCAGGGACAGCTTGTCTCCTACGAGCAGTACTTC CADSQGQLVSYEQYF
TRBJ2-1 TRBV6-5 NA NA TGTGCCAGCAGTTGCTCGATTCCTAGCCCGGGTGAGCAGTTCTTC CASSCSIPSPGEQFF
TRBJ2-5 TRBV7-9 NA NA TGTGCCAGCAGCTTAGGAATGGGGGCTACGTACCAAGAGACCCAGTACTTC CASSLGMGATYQETQYF
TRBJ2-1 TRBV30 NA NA TGTGTCTGGAGTGAGCGAAATGAGCAGCTCTTC CVWSERNEQLF
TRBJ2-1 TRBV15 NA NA TGTGCCACCAGCAGGGACCTGGACAGTTACAATGAGCAGTTCTTC CATSRDLDSYNEQFF
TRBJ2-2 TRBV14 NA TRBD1 TGTGCCAGCAGCCAATCTGGGACAGGCCGTAACACCGGGGAGCTGTTTTTT CASSQSGTGRNTGELFF
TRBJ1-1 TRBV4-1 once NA TGTGCCAGCAACCAGACCCCCGGCCCCAACACTGAAGCTTTCTTT CASNQTPGPNTEAFF
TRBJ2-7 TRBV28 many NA TGTGCCAGCAGTTCCGAAACAGGAAGCTCCTACGAGCAGTACTTC CASSSETGSSYEQYF
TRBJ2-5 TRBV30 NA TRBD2 TGTGTCTGGAGTGTACGCGGGGGGCGGGAGACCCAGTACTTC CVWSVRGGRETQYF
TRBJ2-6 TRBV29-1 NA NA TGCAGCGTTGACACAAGGCCTGGGGCCGACGTCCTGACTTTC CSVDTRPGADVLTF
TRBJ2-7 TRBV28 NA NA TGTGCCAGCACATCAGTGGGAACTGTTGGCCGCGATGAGTGGTACTTC CASTSVGTVGRDEWYF
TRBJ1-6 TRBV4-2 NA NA TGTGCCAGCAGCCAAGATCCCCCGGCGGGGTTGGATAATTCATCCCTCCACTTT CASSQDPPAGLDNSSLHF
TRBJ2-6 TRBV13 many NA TGTGCCAGCAGCCACAGGAAATCTGGGGCCAACGTCCTGACTTTC CASSHRKSGANVLTF
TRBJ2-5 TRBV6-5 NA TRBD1 TGTGCCGGTAGGGGGTTGACAGGGACAGAGACCCAGTACTTC CAGRGLTGTETQYF
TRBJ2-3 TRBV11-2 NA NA TGTGCCAGCAGCCGCACGATCATGGACAGTACGCAGTATTTT CASSRTIMDSTQYF
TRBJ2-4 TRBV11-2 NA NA TGTGCCAACAGCTTAGGAACACAGGGTGGAACCAGAAACATTCAGTACTTC CANSLGTQGGTRNIQYF
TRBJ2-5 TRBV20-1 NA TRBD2 TGCAGTTCGACTAGCGGGCGGTGGGAGACCCAGTACTTC CSSTSGRWETQYF
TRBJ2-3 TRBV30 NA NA TGTGCCTGGAGTTTGGGGGGTGCGGACACAGATACGCAGTATTTT CAWSLGGADTDTQYF
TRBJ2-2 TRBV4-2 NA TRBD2 TGTGACAGCAGCCAACGACTAGCGGATCCCGGGGAGCTGTTTTTT CDSSQRLADPGELFF
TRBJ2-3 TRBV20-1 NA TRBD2 TGCAGTGCGCTTCAGTGGCGGGGGGACCCAGATACGCAGTATTTT CSALQWRGDPDTQYF
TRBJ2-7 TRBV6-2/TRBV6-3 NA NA TGTGCCAGCAGTTACTCGTCTGGTAAGGTGGACGAGCAGTACTTC CASSYSSGKVDEQYF
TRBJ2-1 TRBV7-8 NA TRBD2 TGTGCCAGCAGCGTCCAGGGACTAGCCATTCGTGACTTC CASSVQGLAIRDF
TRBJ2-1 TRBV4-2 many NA TGTGCCAGCAGCCAAGGGGGGGATTACTATGAGCAGTTCTTC CASSQGGDYYEQFF
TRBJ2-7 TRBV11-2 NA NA TGTGCCAGCAGTTACAGGACTACTCACTACGAGCAGTACTTC CASSYRTTHYEQYF
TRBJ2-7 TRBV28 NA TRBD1 TGTGCCAGCAGTTCCGGGACAGACTTCTACGAGCAGTACTTC CASSSGTDFYEQYF
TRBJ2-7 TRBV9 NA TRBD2 TGCGACAGCAGCCCCGCTAGCGGGAAAGTCTACGAGCAGTACTTC CDSSPASGKVYEQYF
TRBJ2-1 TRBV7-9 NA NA TGTGCCAGCAGCCGGGACCTCATCTACAATGAGCAGTTCTTC CASSRDLIYNEQFF
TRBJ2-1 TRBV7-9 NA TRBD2 TGTGCCAGCAGCCGGGACTATAGCTCCTACAATGAGCAGTTCTTC CASSRDYSSYNEQFF